This TCR beta chain is drawn from a study of STAT3 mutations in large granular lymphocyte leukemia (dated by TCRdb to the late 2010s). At the level of the whole study: About half of the T-LGLL patients who underwent longitudinal sequencing carried canonical activating STAT3 mutations. Over half of the T-LGLL patients were given one or more immunosuppressive therapy regimens, and around 40% of those treated had a hematologic response. From an initial cohort of under 250 LGL patients, more than 15 representative T-LGLL cases were picked for longitudinal TCRbeta and STAT3 sequencing. For each patient, sequencing was performed at an average of 4 time points, with a range of 2 to 8 samplings. To reconstruct clonal hierarchy and dynamics, serial deep sequencing of TCRbeta CDR3 and STAT3 was performed in patients with T-cell large granular lymphocyte leukemia. As controls within the study, two patients with natural killer LGL leukemia were also sequenced longitudinally.

Of note for this clone: No antigen is known for it. The record has no base qualities; no much larger clone is one base away.

DNA was extracted from blood mononuclear cells, and the same DNA was used for both TCR and STAT3 sequencing. TCRbeta libraries were sequenced on an Illumina MiSeq, and an average of about 42,000 productive templates per sample was obtained. Multiplex PCR amplification was used to generate TCRbeta CDR3 libraries with the immunoSEQ assay. The original methods were these. Repertoire diversity was computed as previously defined, with values near 0 indicating extremely monoclonal samples. This immuneACCESS table, as held by TCRdb, lists in-frame sequences with V and J called but not all clones. Of the missing ones, under half trace to an unresolved V gene in checked studies; the others have no known cause. The DNA gave D and trimming, while V, J and clone size come from that table. The sample data list around 15,000 clones, and approximately 91% of these were observed just once. The ten largest clones capture around 9.3% of the sample.

Broad study findings and their caveats: Because no samples were available when a clone first appeared, clonal expansion had to be inferred from samplings taken at other points. Because codominant clonotypes persisted in some patients, a small but highly pathogenic clone may have been missed. The linking of therapy response to changes in TCR clonal burden was complicated by variable intervals between samplings and differing treatment regimens. TCR clonotype switching after therapy was seen in about 30% of the 18 patients, with all newly emerging clones being STAT3 wild type. Every T-LGLL patient showed at least one immunodominant TCRbeta clonotype, and about half showed multiple immunodominant subclonotypes. Several patients had a dominant TCR clone burden greater than the STAT3 mutant burden, which suggests that the STAT3 mutation arose secondarily within a clone that had already expanded.

The sample was peripheral blood mononuclear cells. The TCR originated in a woman aged 50 to 65 with T-cell large granular lymphocyte leukemia. Some clones in this sample may be carry-over from other donors' samples. The age is the age at diagnosis.

The CDR3 sequence is CASSRGTGAYEQYF. The sequence in DNA is TGTGCCAGCTCCCGTGGGACAGGGGCCTACGAGCAGTACTTC. The sequence is built from TRBV6-6 and TRBJ2-7, and 10 junction bases match TRBD1. V ends up 8 bases short and J 2 bases short, with an unmatched junction base count of 6. Its CDR3 holds 14 amino acids, cysteine through phenylalanine. Only the CDR3 DNA stays, 42 bases, in frame from base 1. Taken from the germline V gene (reference sequence), the CDR1 and CDR2 loops are MNHNY and SVGAGI.